Described below is a single T cell receptor (beta chain) sequence and its context. Antigen specificity is unknown. The data belong to a study of cytomegalovirus exposure and HLA in healthy donors. Study-wide results and caveats: Later analysis associated a missense DCLRE1C variant with TCR beta V- and J-gene trimming.

This PCR relied on a set of 60 Vbeta primers and 13 Jbeta primers. Assay: immunoSEQ multiplex PCR; the TCRdb copy retains only in-frame clones and omits some. In the table there are 250,000 to 350,000 clones, about nine tenths of which are singletons. Healthy people donating bone marrow made up the donors. The source of this sequence is a man aged 35 to 55 in good health and CMV-seropositive. The specimen was PBMCs.

CDR3 in DNA: TGCGCCAGCAGCCAGCCTTACAGGGGTTTATCTAATGAAAAACTGTTTTTT. It encodes CASSQPYRGLSNEKLFF. V gene TRBV4-1 combines with J gene TRBJ1-4; TRBD1 agrees at 7 bases. This CDR3 is built from 17 residues. Germline loops: CDR1 MGHRA, CDR2 YSYEKL. V lost 3 bases to trimming and J lost 3 bases; unmatched junction nucleotides: 10.